Detailed here is one TCR beta chain. The CDR3 runs 13 residues. Germline V gives CDR1 SEHNR, CDR2 FQNEAQ (reference sequence). V dropped 5 bases and J dropped 10 bases, with 12 bases sitting between them. In the authors' methods: Amplification with reference gene primers provided the estimates of nucleated cell counts. TCRdb's copy holds only in-frame clones and misses some; the assay was immunoSEQ multiplex PCR. V, J and clone size were drawn from that table, and D and trimming were deduced from the DNA. Of some 270,000 clones listed, nearly 90% are singletons. These data come from a study of blood T cell repertoires in COVID-19. Study-wide background: Samples taken during acute and convalescent COVID-19 were collected in the United States, Italy and Spain. From T cells, B-cell-depleted T cells, or PBMCs came the material, which was cDNA or gDNA.

The sample consisted of peripheral blood. The chain carries TRBV7-9 and TRBJ1-6; maybe TRBD1 (5 bases). The clonotype was recovered from a middle-aged woman who had recovered from COVID-19. The CDR3 DNA sequence: TGTGCCAGCAGCCCGTTGGGGCAATCACCCCTCCACTTT. Protein: CASSPLGQSPLHF.